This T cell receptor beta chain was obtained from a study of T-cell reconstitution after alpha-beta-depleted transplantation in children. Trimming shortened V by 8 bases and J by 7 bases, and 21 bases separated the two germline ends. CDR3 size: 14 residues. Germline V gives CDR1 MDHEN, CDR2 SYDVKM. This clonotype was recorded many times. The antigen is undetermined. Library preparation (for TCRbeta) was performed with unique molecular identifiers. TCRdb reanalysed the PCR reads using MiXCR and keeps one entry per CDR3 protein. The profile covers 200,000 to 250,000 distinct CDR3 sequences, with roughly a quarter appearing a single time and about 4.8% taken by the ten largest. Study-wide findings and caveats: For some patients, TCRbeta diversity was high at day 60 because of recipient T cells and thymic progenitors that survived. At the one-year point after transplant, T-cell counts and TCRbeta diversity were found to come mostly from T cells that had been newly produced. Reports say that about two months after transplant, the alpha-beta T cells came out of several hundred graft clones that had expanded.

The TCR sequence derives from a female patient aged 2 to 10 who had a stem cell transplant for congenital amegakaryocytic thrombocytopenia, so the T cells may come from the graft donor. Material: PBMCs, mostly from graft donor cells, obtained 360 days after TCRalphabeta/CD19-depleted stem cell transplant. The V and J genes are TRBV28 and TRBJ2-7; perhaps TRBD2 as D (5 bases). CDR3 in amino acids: CASGETGLPSEQYF. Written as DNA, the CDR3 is TGTGCCAGCGGCGAAACCGGACTCCCGTCAGAGCAGTACTTC. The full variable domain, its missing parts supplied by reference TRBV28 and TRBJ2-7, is DVKVTQSSRYLVKRTGEKVFLECVQDMDHENMFWYRQDPGLGLRLIYFSYDVKMKEKGDIPEGYSVSREKKERFSLILESASTNQTSMYLCASGETGLPSEQYFGPGTRLTVT.